The T cell receptor (beta chain) described here comes from a study of T-cell reconstitution after alpha-beta-depleted transplantation in children. Notes on the study in general: The study reportedly traced alpha-beta T cells about two months after transplant to several hundred expanded graft clones. At one year after transplant, newly produced T cells mostly accounted for T-cell counts and diversity.

This clonotype was recorded many times. Its antigen is as yet unknown. Unique molecular identifiers were incorporated during preparation of the TCRbeta library. TCRdb called the PCR reads again in MiXCR, with one record for every CDR3 protein. Here the sample spans approximately 490,000 distinct CDR3 sequences, over 9.5% being singletons. The germline CDR1 and CDR2 sequences are SEHNR and FQNEAQ (reference sequence). This CDR3 is 12 amino acids long. Trimming took 6 bases from V and 6 from J, leaving 9 bases between them. Source: PBMCs, taken before TCRalphabeta/CD19-depleted stem cell transplant. The genes are TRBV7-9 and TRBJ2-1; unclear D gene. The receptor's source is a child aged 2 to 9 with inherited bone marrow failure, due to receive a stem cell transplant. The CDR3 DNA follows: TGTGCCAGCAGATTCGGCCCCAATGAGCAGTTCTTC. It codes for CASRFGPNEQFF.